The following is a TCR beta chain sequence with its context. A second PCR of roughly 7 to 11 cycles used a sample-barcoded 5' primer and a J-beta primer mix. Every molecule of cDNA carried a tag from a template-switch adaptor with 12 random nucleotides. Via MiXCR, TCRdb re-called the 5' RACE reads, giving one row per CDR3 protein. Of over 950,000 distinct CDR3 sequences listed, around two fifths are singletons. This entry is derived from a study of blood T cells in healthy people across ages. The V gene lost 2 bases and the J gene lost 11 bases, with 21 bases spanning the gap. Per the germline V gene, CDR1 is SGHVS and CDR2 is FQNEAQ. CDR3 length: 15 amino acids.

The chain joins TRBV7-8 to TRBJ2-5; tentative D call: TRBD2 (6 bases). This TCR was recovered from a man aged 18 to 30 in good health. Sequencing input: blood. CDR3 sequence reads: CASSLFPSANNEQYF. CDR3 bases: TGTGCCAGCAGCTTATTCCCTAGCGCCAACAATGAGCAGTACTTC.